Following are 12 T cell receptor beta chains from one sample sequenced in a study of T cells in narcolepsy (dated by TCRdb to 2016 to 2019). Library method: the immunoSEQ multiplex PCR assay. As stored in TCRdb, this immuneACCESS dataset retains in-frame rearrangements with V and J assigned. A fraction of the clones does not appear; measured against another copy, unresolved V genes explain less than half of the discrepancy, and the remainder lacks a known reason. The sample table contains 30,000 or so clones; only one count was recorded for around 77% of them. The ten largest clones represent roughly 4% of the sample. Sequencing used memory (CD45RA-) CD4+ T cells from blood. The cell subset or site label on this specimen signifies: memory T cells sorted ex vivo from peripheral blood. These receptors were taken from a human donor in good health.

V is TRBV6-5 and J is TRBJ1-5; D not certain. Between the trimmed V and J ends, which lost 4 bases and 7 bases, there was a span of 14 bases. Germline CDR1 is MNHEY and CDR2 is SVGAGI. This CDR3 spans 14 amino acids. CDR3 DNA: TGTGCCAGCAGTTTTTCTGGGAGCGACCAGCCCCAGCATTTT. Translating it yields CASSFSGSDQPQHF.

This chain links TRBV30 with TRBJ2-5, with D unresolved. There are 10 residues in the CDR3. V was pared by 5 bases and J by 5 bases, with 6 bases between. Germline CDR1 reads GTSNPN; CDR2 reads SVGIG (reference sequence). This CDR3 reads CAWARETQYF. CDR3 sequence (DNA): TGTGCCTGGGCGAGGGAGACCCAGTACTTC.

V and J are TRBV7-7 and TRBJ2-2; the D is unclear. Germline CDR1 and CDR2: SSHAT and FNYEAQ (reference sequence). V was clipped by 5 bases and J by 2 bases, with 3 bases between them. The CDR3 runs to 12 residues. For the CDR3, the DNA is TGTGCCAGCAGCGAAAACACCGGGGAGCTGTTTTTT. Its protein product is CASSENTGELFF.

With respect to this clone: A read error may account for a junction end that differs from germline. Other DNA sequences within the sample encode an identical CDR3. The V and J genes are TRBV5-1 and TRBJ2-1; 9 bases map to TRBD2. The CDR3 has 18 amino acids. Germline lookup yields CDR1 SGHRS and CDR2 YFSETQ. CDR3 in DNA: TGCGCCAGCAGCTTGATTCCGGGAGCGGGGGGCTCCTACAATGAACAGTTCTTC. It encodes CASSLIPGAGGSYNEQFF.

This clone showed up just once. This chain connects TRBV19 to TRBJ1-4, with 11 bases fitting TRBD1. The length of the CDR3 is 16 residues. After removal of 4 bases from V and 7 bases from J, the junction contained 8 bases not matched to a gene. Looked up from germline, CDR1 is LNHDA and CDR2 is SQIVND (reference sequence). CDR3 protein: CASSRAPGQGVEKLFF. The CDR3, as DNA: TGTGCCAGTAGTAGAGCCCCGGGACAGGGGGTTGAAAAACTGTTTTTT.

The V gene is TRBV7-2, the J gene TRBJ1-1; 7 bases match TRBD1. V was clipped by 3 bases and J by 10 bases; unmatched bases: 5. From germline, CDR1 is SGHTA and CDR2 FQGNSA. The CDR3 loop spans 12 amino acids. This CDR3 reads CASSFDRVPAFF. As DNA, the CDR3 is TGTGCCAGCAGCTTCGACAGGGTACCAGCTTTCTTT.

V is TRBV30 and J is TRBJ2-1; D remains ambiguous. There are 11 residues in the CDR3. Germline loops: CDR1 GTSNPN, CDR2 SVGIG (reference sequence). V was clipped by 0 bases and J by 8 bases, with 5 bases between them. The CDR3 DNA reads TGTGCCTGGAGTGTACTCCATGAGCAGTTCTTC. Translated, it gives CAWSVLHEQFF.

This chain links TRBV5-1 with TRBJ1-1; no definite D call. V lost 1 base, J lost 3 bases, and 10 bases lay in between. The CDR3 totals 14 residues. The germline V gene has CDR1 SGHRS and CDR2 YFSETQ. In DNA, the CDR3 is TGCGCCAGCAGCTTGCTCGGGTTCGACACTGAAGCTTTCTTT. Its protein product is CASSLLGFDTEAFF.

The chain employs TRBV10-1 and TRBJ1-4, with 8 bases lining up with TRBD1. Germline V lookup: CDR1 WNHNN, CDR2 SYGVQD (reference sequence). There are 13 residues in the CDR3. Unmatched junction bases numbered 4, after V lost 3 bases and J lost 10 bases. CDR3 loop: CASSDGQGRKLFF. CDR3 DNA sequence: TGCGCCAGCAGTGACGGACAGGGTCGAAAACTGTTTTTT.

The chain combines TRBV7-3 with TRBJ1-1, with D hard to call. With 1 base removed from V and 6 bases from J, the gap between germline ends came to 9 bases. Per the germline V gene, CDR1 is SGHTA and CDR2 is FQGTGA. The CDR3 loop spans 13 amino acids. CDR3 nucleotides: TGTGCCAGCAGCTTAAATGCGAGATCTGAAGCTTTCTTT. It yields the protein CASSLNARSEAFF.

This clone was recorded a few times. V and J are TRBV19 and TRBJ2-2; TRBD1 matches 7 bases. With 9 bases clipped from V and 3 bases from J, the junction kept 7 bases outside the gene matches. Per the germline V gene, CDR1 is LNHDA and CDR2 is SQIVND (reference sequence). This CDR3 has 14 amino acids. DNA for the CDR3: TGTGCCAGCTCGAGGGGGCTATACACCGGGGAGCTGTTTTTT. It yields the protein CASSRGLYTGELFF.

The chain is built from TRBV7-8 and TRBJ1-5, with 7 bases identical to TRBD1. J was trimmed by 8 bases and V by 3 bases; bases with no gene match: 1. The germline gives CDR1 SGHVS, CDR2 FQNEAQ. This CDR3 is 12 amino acids long. The CDR3 region is CASSFDREPQHF. CDR3 nucleotides: TGTGCCAGCAGCTTTGACAGGGAGCCCCAGCATTTT.